Each of the 13 T cell receptor beta chains below was sequenced from the same sample in a study of T cell responses to AZD1222 COVID-19 vaccine. Method: immunoSEQ multiplex PCR; TCRdb's copy keeps in-frame clones and lacks some. The table has around 110,000 clones, about nine tenths seen once. The sample was peripheral blood, taken on day 0 of AZD1222 vaccination. These receptor sequences come from an adult in good health.

This chain links TRBV28 with TRBJ1-5, with a possible D match to TRBD1 (5 bases). V lost 4 bases, J lost 2 bases, and 18 bases lay in between. This CDR3 is built from 17 residues. The germline V gene has CDR1 MDHEN and CDR2 SYDVKM. CDR3 coding DNA: TGTGCCAGCAGTTCCCCCGGGGACCCCTTTGGCAATCAGCCCCAGCATTTT. This gives the protein CASSSPGDPFGNQPQHF. The full variable domain, completed using reference TRBV28 and TRBJ1-5, is DVKVTQSSRYLVKRTGEKVFLECVQDMDHENMFWYRQDPGLGLRLIYFSYDVKMKEKGDIPEGYSVSREKKERFSLILESASTNQTSMYLCASSSPGDPFGNQPQHFGDGTRLSIL.

The CDR3 protein is CATSRGTGDTGNTIYF. CDR3 sequence (DNA): TGTGCCACCAGCAGAGGGACAGGGGATACTGGAAACACCATATATTTT. V is TRBV15 and J is TRBJ1-3; 9 bases align to TRBD1. The CDR3 contains 16 residues. CDR1 and CDR2 from the germline V gene are LNHNV and YYDKDF (reference sequence). With V trimmed by 1 base and J by 2 bases, 3 bases remained unmatched.

This clone was recorded a few times. This rearrangement joins TRBV10-2 to TRBJ1-1, with 8 bases lining up with TRBD1. The CDR3 length is 13 residues. CDR1 WSHSY and CDR2 SAAADI come from the germline V gene. V lost 2 bases, J lost 4 bases, and 0 bases stayed unmatched. The CDR3 protein is CASSETGGTEAFF. As DNA, the CDR3 is TGCGCCAGCAGTGAGACAGGGGGCACTGAAGCTTTCTTT.

The chain has TRBV18 and TRBJ1-1; D perhaps matches TRBD1 (6 bases). CDR1 KGHSH and CDR2 LQKENI come from the germline V gene. This CDR3 is built from 13 residues. V gave up 5 bases and J gave up 2 bases, with 9 bases separating them. The CDR3 here is CASSTDRNTEAFF. The CDR3 region has the DNA TGTGCCAGCTCAACGGACAGAAACACTGAAGCTTTCTTT. The entire variable domain, with the rest obtained from reference TRBV18 and TRBJ1-1, is as follows: NAGVMQNPRHLVRRRGQEARLRCSPMKGHSHVYWYRQLPEEGLKFMVYLQKENIIDESGMPKERFSAEFPKEGPSILRIQQVVRGDSAAYFCASSTDRNTEAFFGQGTRLTVV.

The J gene is TRBJ1-1, the V gene TRBV12-3 or TRBV12-4; D is ambiguous. Trimming removed 3 bases at V and 5 bases at J, with 10 bases between. This CDR3 has 13 amino acids. CDR3 nucleotide sequence: TGTGCCAGCAGTTTGACCTCTGGGACTGAAGCTTTCTTT. Its protein is CASSLTSGTEAFF.

J is TRBJ1-2 and V is TRBV7-9; D remains ambiguous. Germline CDR1 SEHNR, CDR2 FQNEAQ (reference sequence). The V and J ends lost 2 bases and 1 base respectively, with 8 bases between them. CDR3 length: 14 amino acids. The CDR3 DNA reads as TGTGCCAGCAGCTTATTGCGGGTTAACTATGGCTACACCTTC. Protein product: CASSLLRVNYGYTF. Variable domain in full (rest from reference TRBV7-9 and TRBJ1-2): DTGVSQNPRHKITKRGQNVTFRCDPISEHNRLYWYRQTLGQGPEFLTYFQNEAQLEKSRLLSDRFSAERPKGSFSTLEIQRTEQGDSAMYLCASSLLRVNYGYTFGSGTRLTVV.

This chain connects TRBV19 to TRBJ2-3; 7 bases fit TRBD2. This CDR3 has 15 residues. From germline, CDR1 is LNHDA and CDR2 SQIVND (reference sequence). The junction had 6 bases not matched to a gene; V was cut back by 3 bases and J by 3 bases. The DNA of the CDR3 is TGTGCCAGTAGTATCGGGGGGAGGGGTACAGATACGCAGTATTTT. It encodes CASSIGGRGTDTQYF.

This clone was picked up a small number of times. The rearrangement links TRBV10-3 to TRBJ2-1, with 7 bases aligning to TRBD1. Per the germline V gene, CDR1 is ENHRY and CDR2 is SYGVKD. V lost 3 bases, J lost 8 bases, and 4 bases stayed unmatched. This CDR3 has 13 residues. In DNA form, the CDR3 reads TGTGCCATCAGTGAAACAGGGGTGCATGAGCAGTTCTTC. This gives the protein CAISETGVHEQFF.

The chain employs TRBV19 and TRBJ2-3; no clear D gene. Germline values: CDR1 LNHDA, CDR2 SQIVND (reference sequence). The CDR3 extends over 14 amino acids. V was clipped by 4 bases and J by 2 bases, with 10 bases between them. CDR3 protein: CASSRFFFTDTQYF. CDR3 coding DNA: TGTGCCAGTAGTAGGTTTTTCTTCACAGATACGCAGTATTTT.

The chain uses TRBV7-9 and TRBJ1-6, with 10 bases fitting TRBD1. The V gene end was trimmed by 3 bases and the J gene end by 8 bases; junction bases not matched to a gene: 10. The germline V gene encodes CDR1 SEHNR and CDR2 FQNEAQ (reference sequence). The CDR3 has 17 residues. In DNA, the CDR3 is TGTGCCAGCAGCTTCGAGTCCGGGACAGGGGTTGATTCACCCCTCCACTTT. It encodes CASSFESGTGVDSPLHF. Based on the CDR3 plus reference TRBV7-9 and TRBJ1-6, the full variable domain is DTGVSQNPRHKITKRGQNVTFRCDPISEHNRLYWYRQTLGQGPEFLTYFQNEAQLEKSRLLSDRFSAERPKGSFSTLEIQRTEQGDSAMYLCASSFESGTGVDSPLHFGNGTRLTVT.

The rearrangement links TRBV6-2 or TRBV6-3 to TRBJ2-2; D ambiguous. Germline assignment: CDR1 MNHEY and CDR2 SVGEGT. V lost 2 bases, J lost 4 bases, and 8 bases lay in between. The CDR3 length is 14 residues. The CDR3 DNA reads TGTGCCAGCAGTTACGCTACTCCCACCGGGGAGCTGTTTTTT. Translation: CASSYATPTGELFF.

This chain joins TRBV7-9 and TRBJ1-1; D remains unclear. This CDR3 spans 13 amino acids. Germline CDR1 SEHNR, CDR2 FQNEAQ (reference sequence). Trimming took off 6 bases at V and 0 bases at J, with 8 bases between the two ends. The DNA for the CDR3 is TGTGCCAGCAGTTTGGATATGAACACTGAAGCTTTCTTT. Its translation: CASSLDMNTEAFF. Full variable domain (missing parts from reference TRBV7-9 and TRBJ1-1): DTGVSQNPRHKITKRGQNVTFRCDPISEHNRLYWYRQTLGQGPEFLTYFQNEAQLEKSRLLSDRFSAERPKGSFSTLEIQRTEQGDSAMYLCASSLDMNTEAFFGQGTRLTVV.

The chain recombines TRBV27 with TRBJ1-4, with 10 positions matching TRBD1. The trim removed 4 bases at V and 6 bases at J, leaving 5 bases unmatched. From germline, CDR1 is MNHEY and CDR2 SMNVEV (reference sequence). The CDR3 runs 15 residues. CDR3: CASSSWDRGYEKLFF. In DNA form, the CDR3 reads TGTGCCAGCAGTTCCTGGGACAGGGGATATGAAAAACTGTTTTTT.